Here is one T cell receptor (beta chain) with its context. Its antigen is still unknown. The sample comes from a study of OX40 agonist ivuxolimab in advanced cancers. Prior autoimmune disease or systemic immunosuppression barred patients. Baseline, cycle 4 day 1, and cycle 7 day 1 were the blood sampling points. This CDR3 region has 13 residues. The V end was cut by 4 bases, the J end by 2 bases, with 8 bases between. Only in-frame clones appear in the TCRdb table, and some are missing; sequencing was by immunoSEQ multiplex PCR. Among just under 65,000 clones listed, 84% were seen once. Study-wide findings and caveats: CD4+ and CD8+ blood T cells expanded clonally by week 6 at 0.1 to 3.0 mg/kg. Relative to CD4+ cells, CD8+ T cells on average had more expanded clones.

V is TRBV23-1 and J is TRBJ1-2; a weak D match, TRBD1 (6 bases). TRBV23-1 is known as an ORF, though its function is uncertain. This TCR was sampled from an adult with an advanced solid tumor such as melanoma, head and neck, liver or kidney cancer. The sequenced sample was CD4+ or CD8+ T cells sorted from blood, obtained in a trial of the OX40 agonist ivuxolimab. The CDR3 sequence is CASSPRGNYGYTF. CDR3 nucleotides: TGCGCCAGCAGTCCGAGGGGGAACTATGGCTACACCTTC.